The rows below give T cell receptor beta chains drawn from one sample of a study of T cell therapy after organ transplantation. No cognate antigen is known for these TCRs. The assay was immunoSEQ multiplex PCR, and TCRdb's table has in-frame clones only and misses some. This sample has 15,000 to 20,000 clones, with over 75% found just once. This sample comprised CD8+ T cells from blood, obtained after autologous CMV-specific T cell therapy. These receptors all stem from a human patient who had received a solid organ transplant and had CMV disease. Some T cells may possibly be graft donor cells. CDR3s include the opening cysteine and the closing phenylalanine or tryptophan. The order of the fields is V gene, D gene, clone size, J gene, CDR3 protein, CDR3 DNA. D genes are given only for firm matches. Size values are once, few and many counts, or a class for expanded clones, and some rows have none.

>TRBV7-9|.|.|TRBJ1-1
CASSPWDTMNTEAFF
TGTGCCAGCAGCCCCTGGGACACCATGAACACTGAAGCTTTCTTT
>TRBV4-1|TRBD2|.|TRBJ2-2
CASSPRRLIGLADTGELFF
TGCGCCAGCAGCCCACGGCGATTGATAGGGCTAGCGGACACCGGGGAGCTGTTTTTT
>TRBV4-2|.|once|TRBJ1-1
CASSQTLNTEAFF
TGTGCCAGCAGCCAAACACTGAACACTGAAGCTTTCTTT
>TRBV7-8|.|.|TRBJ2-2
CASSLEGGGELFF
TGTGCCAGCAGCTTAGAAGGGGGCGGGGAGCTGTTTTTT
>TRBV2|TRBD1|.|TRBJ2-1
CASSEAAGTGDNEQFF
TGTGCCAGCAGTGAAGCGGCCGGGACAGGTGACAATGAGCAGTTCTTC
>TRBV7-9|TRBD2|.|TRBJ2-1
CASSEMGLAGYNEQFF
TGTGCCAGCAGCGAAATGGGACTAGCGGGATACAATGAGCAGTTCTTC
>TRBV20-1|.|.|TRBJ2-1
CSASNNEQFF
TGCAGTGCTTCTAACAATGAGCAGTTCTTC
>TRBV4-2|.|.|TRBJ1-5
CASSQDPKGGYSNQPQHF
TGTGCCAGCAGCCAAGATCCCAAAGGAGGTTATAGCAATCAGCCCCAGCATTTT
>TRBV4-1|.|.|TRBJ2-7
CASSQVTGYYEQYF
TGCGCCAGCAGCCAAGTTACAGGATACTACGAGCAGTACTTC
>TRBV6-5|.|once|TRBJ2-1
CASSLGGSNNEQFF
TGTGCCAGCAGTTTAGGTGGCAGTAACAATGAGCAGTTCTTC
>TRBV7-8|TRBD1|.|TRBJ1-1
CASSGGTEAFF
TGTGCCAGTTCAGGGGGCACTGAAGCTTTCTTT
>TRBV7-9|TRBD1|.|TRBJ1-2
CASSPHEQGEGYTF
TGTGCCAGCAGCCCCCACGAGCAGGGGGAGGGCTACACCTTC
>TRBV27|.|.|TRBJ2-1
CASNGQGIYNEQFF
TGTGCCAGCAACGGCCAGGGTATATACAATGAGCAGTTCTTC
>TRBV6-5|.|.|TRBJ1-1
CASSYDGAMNTEAFF
TGTGCCAGCAGTTACGACGGAGCCATGAACACTGAAGCTTTCTTT
>TRBV11-1|.|.|TRBJ1-1
CASSPTGRMNTEAFF
TGTGCCAGCAGCCCAACGGGGCGGATGAACACTGAAGCTTTCTTT
>TRBV25-1|.|once|TRBJ2-1
CASSERGPYNEQFF
TGTGCCAGCAGTGAACGGGGCCCCTACAATGAGCAGTTCTTC
>TRBV6-1|.|.|TRBJ1-3
CATTPAGFGNTIYF
TGTGCCACTACCCCGGCGGGGTTTGGAAACACCATATATTTT
>TRBV9|.|once|TRBJ1-4
CASSVGGGRGEKLFF
TGTGCCAGCAGCGTAGGAGGGGGTCGAGGTGAAAAACTGTTTTTT
>TRBV29-1|.|.|TRBJ1-1
CSVGPTSLGEAFF
TGCAGCGTTGGACCGACAAGCTTGGGTGAAGCTTTCTTT
>TRBV7-9|.|.|TRBJ1-1
CASSLVGGQETEAFF
TGTGCCAGCAGCTTAGTGGGGGGGCAGGAGACTGAAGCTTTCTTT